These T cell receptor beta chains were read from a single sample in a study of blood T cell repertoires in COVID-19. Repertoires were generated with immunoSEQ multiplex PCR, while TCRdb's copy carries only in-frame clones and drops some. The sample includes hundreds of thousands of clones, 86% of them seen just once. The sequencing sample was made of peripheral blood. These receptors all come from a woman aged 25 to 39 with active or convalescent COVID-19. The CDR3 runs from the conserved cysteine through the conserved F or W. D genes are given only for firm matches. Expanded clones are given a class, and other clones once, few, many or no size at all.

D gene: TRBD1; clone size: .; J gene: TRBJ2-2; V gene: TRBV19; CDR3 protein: CASSTPYRGRTGELFF; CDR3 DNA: TGTGCCAGTAGCACTCCTTACAGGGGTAGAACCGGGGAGCTGTTTTTT
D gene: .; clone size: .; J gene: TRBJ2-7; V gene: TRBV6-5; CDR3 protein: CASFGGDSYEQYF; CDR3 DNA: TGTGCCAGCTTCGGCGGGGACTCCTACGAGCAGTACTTC
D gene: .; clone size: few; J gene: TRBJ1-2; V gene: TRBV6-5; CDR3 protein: CASSNRQYGYTF; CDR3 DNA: TGTGCCAGCAGTAACCGACAGTATGGCTACACCTTC
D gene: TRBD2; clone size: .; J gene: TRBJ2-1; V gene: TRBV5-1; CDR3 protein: CASSTGLAGGDDNEQFF; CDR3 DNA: TGCGCCAGCAGCACCGGACTAGCGGGAGGGGATGACAATGAGCAGTTCTTC
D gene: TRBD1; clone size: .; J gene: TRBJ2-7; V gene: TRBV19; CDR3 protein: CASSIETGAGYEQYF; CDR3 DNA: TGTGCCAGTAGTATAGAGACAGGGGCAGGCTACGAGCAGTACTTC
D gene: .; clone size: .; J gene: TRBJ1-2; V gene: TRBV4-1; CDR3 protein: CASSQAGGYTF; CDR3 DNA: TGCGCCAGCAGCCAAGCAGGTGGCTACACCTTC
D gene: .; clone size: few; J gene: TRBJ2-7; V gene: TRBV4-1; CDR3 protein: CASSQVDPGYEQYF; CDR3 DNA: TGCGCCAGCAGCCAAGTCGATCCGGGTTACGAGCAGTACTTC
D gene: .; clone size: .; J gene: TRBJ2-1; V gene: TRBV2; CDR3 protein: CASSTIVDFARDNEQFF; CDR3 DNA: TGTGCCAGCAGCACCATTGTGGACTTCGCTAGAGACAATGAGCAGTTCTTC
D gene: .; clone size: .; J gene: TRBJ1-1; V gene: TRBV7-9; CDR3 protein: CASSKSDTEAFF; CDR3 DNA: TGTGCCAGCAGCAAATCCGACACTGAAGCTTTCTTT
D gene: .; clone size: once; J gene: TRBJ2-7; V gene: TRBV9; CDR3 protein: CASSVDYSGMGARYF; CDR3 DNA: TGTGCCAGCAGCGTAGACTACAGCGGTATGGGGGCGAGGTACTTC
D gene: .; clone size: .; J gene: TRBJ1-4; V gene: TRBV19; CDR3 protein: CASSIGGGTNEKLFF; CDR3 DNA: TGTGCCAGTAGTATCGGCGGGGGTACTAATGAAAAACTGTTTTTT
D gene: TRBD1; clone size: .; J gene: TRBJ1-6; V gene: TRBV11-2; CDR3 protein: CASSLVPGQGISPLHF; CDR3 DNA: TGTGCCAGCAGCTTAGTTCCCGGACAGGGGATCTCACCCCTCCACTTT
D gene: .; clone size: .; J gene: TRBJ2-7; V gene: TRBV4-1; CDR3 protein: CASSQDRGDSYEQYF; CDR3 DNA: TGCGCCAGCAGCCAAGATCGGGGAGATAGCTACGAGCAGTACTTC
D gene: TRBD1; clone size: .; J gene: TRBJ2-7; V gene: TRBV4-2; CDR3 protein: CASSQGLGQGSYEQYF; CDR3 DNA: TGTGCCAGCAGCCAAGGGCTGGGACAGGGCTCCTACGAGCAGTACTTC
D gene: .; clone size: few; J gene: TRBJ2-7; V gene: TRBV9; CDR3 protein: CASSVATRDEQYF; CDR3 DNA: TGTGCCAGCAGCGTAGCTACTAGGGACGAGCAGTACTTC
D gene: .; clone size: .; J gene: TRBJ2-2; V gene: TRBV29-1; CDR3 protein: CSVVRGDFANTGELFF; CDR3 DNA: TGCAGCGTTGTCAGGGGGGATTTCGCGAACACCGGGGAGCTGTTTTTT
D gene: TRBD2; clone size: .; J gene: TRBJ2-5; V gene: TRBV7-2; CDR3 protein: CASSLVSGGGETQYF; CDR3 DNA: TGTGCCAGCAGCTTAGTTAGCGGGGGAGGAGAGACCCAGTACTTC
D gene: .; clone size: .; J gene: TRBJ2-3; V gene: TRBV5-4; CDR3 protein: CASSVGMTGVDTDTQYF; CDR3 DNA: TGTGCCAGCAGCGTCGGGATGACGGGAGTAGATACAGATACGCAGTATTTT
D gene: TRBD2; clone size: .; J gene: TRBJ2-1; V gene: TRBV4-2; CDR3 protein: CASSQAGTSGSNEQFF; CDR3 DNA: TGTGCCAGCAGCCAGGCCGGGACTAGCGGGAGTAATGAGCAGTTCTTC
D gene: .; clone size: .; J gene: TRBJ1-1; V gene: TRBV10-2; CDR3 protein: CASSGFSQGRNTEAFF; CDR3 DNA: TGCGCCAGCAGTGGATTTTCCCAGGGGCGAAACACTGAAGCTTTCTTT
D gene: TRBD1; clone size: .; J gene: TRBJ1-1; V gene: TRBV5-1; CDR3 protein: CASSLEGAANTEAFF; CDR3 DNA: TGCGCCAGCAGCTTGGAGGGGGCGGCGAACACTGAAGCTTTCTTT
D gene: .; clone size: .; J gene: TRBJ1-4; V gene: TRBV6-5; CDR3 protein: CASSYGAGSEKLFF; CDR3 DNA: TGTGCCAGCAGTTATGGCGCAGGGTCTGAAAAACTGTTTTTT
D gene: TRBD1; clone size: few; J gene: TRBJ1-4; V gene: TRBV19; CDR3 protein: CASGIGQGPDEKLFF; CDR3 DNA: TGTGCCAGTGGAATAGGACAGGGTCCCGATGAAAAACTGTTTTTT
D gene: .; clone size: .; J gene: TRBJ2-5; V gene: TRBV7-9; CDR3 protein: CASSSLATQETQYF; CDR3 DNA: TGTGCCAGCAGCTCGCTAGCAACCCAAGAGACCCAGTACTTC
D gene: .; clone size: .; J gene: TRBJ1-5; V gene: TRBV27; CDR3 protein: CASSLLGGGNQPQHF; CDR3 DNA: TGTGCCAGCAGTTTATTGGGGGGGGGCAATCAGCCCCAGCATTTT
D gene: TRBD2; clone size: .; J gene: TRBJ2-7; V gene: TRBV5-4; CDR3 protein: CASSLAAGEFEQYF; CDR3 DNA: TGTGCCAGCAGCTTGGCAGCGGGAGAATTCGAGCAGTACTTC
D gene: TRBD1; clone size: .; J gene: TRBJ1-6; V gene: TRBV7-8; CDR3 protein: CASSAVPGTVNSPLHF; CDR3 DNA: TGTGCCAGCAGCGCTGTACCCGGGACAGTCAATTCACCCCTCCACTTT
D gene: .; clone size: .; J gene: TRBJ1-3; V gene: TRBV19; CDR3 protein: CASSNVGGRAGNTIYF; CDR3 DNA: TGTGCCAGTAGTAATGTGGGGGGTAGAGCTGGAAACACCATATATTTT
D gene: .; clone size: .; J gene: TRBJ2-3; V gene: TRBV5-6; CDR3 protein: CASSLEGTGEATDTQYF; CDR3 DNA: TGTGCCAGCAGCTTGGAGGGTACAGGCGAGGCCACAGATACGCAGTATTTT
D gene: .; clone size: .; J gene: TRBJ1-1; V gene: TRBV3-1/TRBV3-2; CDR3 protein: CASSRRGAGITEAFF; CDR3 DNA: TGTGCCAGCAGCCGCCGAGGAGCAGGGATCACTGAAGCTTTCTTT
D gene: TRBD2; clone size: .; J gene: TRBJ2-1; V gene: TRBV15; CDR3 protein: CATSIRGLAGNSSKFF; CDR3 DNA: TGTGCCACCAGCATAAGGGGACTAGCGGGAAACTCTTCTAAGTTCTTC
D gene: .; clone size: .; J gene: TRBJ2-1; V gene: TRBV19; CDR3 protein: CASSSGNSYNEQFF; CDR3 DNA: TGTGCCAGTAGTTCCGGGAACTCCTACAATGAGCAGTTCTTC
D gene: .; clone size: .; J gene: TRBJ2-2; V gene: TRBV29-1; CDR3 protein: CSVAQDSYTGELFF; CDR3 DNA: TGCAGCGTTGCCCAGGACAGTTACACCGGGGAGCTGTTTTTT
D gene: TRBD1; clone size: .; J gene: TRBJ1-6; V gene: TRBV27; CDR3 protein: CASTGGDNSPLHF; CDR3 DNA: TGTGCCAGCACAGGGGGAGATAATTCACCCCTCCACTTT
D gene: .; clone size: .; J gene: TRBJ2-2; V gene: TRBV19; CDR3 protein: CASRTQGANTGELFF; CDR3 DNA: TGTGCCAGTAGAACACAGGGCGCGAACACCGGGGAGCTGTTTTTT
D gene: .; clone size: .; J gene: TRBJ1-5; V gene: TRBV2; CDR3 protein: CASSESVPWQPQHF; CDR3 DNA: TGTGCCAGCAGTGAATCGGTACCGTGGCAGCCCCAGCATTTT
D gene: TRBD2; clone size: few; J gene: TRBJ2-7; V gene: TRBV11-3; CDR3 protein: CASSLDTSGTSGGFRSYEQYF; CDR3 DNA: TGTGCCAGCAGCTTAGACACGTCCGGGACTAGCGGGGGCTTTAGGTCCTACGAGCAGTACTTC
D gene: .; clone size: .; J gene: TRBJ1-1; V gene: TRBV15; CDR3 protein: CATSRHYARGSDTEAFF; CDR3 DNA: TGTGCCACCAGCAGACATTATGCCAGGGGTTCAGACACTGAAGCTTTCTTT
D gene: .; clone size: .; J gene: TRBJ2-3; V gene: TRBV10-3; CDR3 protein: CAISESGLVGRRGDTQYF; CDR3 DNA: TGTGCCATCAGTGAGTCCGGATTGGTGGGGCGAAGAGGAGATACGCAGTATTTT
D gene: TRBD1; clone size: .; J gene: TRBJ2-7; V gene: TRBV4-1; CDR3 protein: CASRRTGDHEQYF; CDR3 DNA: TGCGCCAGCAGACGGACAGGGGACCACGAGCAGTACTTC
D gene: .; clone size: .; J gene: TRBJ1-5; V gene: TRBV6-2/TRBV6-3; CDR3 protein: CASSYGARARGASNQPQHF; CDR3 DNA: TGTGCCAGCAGTTATGGGGCTCGGGCCAGGGGTGCGAGCAATCAGCCCCAGCATTTT
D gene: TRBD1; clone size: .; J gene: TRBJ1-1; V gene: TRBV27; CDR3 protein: CASSYGTGLEAFF; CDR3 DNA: TGTGCCAGCAGTTACGGGACAGGATTAGAAGCTTTCTTT
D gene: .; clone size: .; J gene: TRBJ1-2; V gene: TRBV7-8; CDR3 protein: CASSLVAGNYGYTF; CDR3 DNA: TGTGCCAGCAGCTTAGTTGCAGGGAACTATGGCTACACCTTC
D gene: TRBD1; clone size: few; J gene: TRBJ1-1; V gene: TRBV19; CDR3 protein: CASSIGQGATEAFF; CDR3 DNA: TGTGCCAGTAGTATCGGACAGGGGGCTACTGAAGCTTTCTTT
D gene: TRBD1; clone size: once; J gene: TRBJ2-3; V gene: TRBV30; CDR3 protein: CAWWDQGALTDTQYF; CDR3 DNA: TGTGCCTGGTGGGATCAGGGGGCGCTAACAGATACGCAGTATTTT
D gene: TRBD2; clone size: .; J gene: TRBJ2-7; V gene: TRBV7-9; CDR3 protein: CASSLGASGTSYEQYF; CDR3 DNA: TGTGCCAGCAGCTTAGGGGCTAGCGGTACTTCCTACGAGCAGTACTTC
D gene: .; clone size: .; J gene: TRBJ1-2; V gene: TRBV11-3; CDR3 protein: CASSQSSGYGYTF; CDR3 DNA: TGTGCCAGCAGCCAATCCTCCGGCTATGGCTACACCTTC
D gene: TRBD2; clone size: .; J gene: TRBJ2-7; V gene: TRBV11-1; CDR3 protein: CASSLLAGGYQGEQYF; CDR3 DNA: TGTGCCAGCAGCCTCCTAGCGGGAGGCTATCAGGGCGAGCAGTACTTC
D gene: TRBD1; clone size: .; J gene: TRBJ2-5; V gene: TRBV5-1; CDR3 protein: CASSSGQGQETQYF; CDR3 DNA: TGCGCCAGCAGCTCCGGACAGGGGCAAGAGACCCAGTACTTC
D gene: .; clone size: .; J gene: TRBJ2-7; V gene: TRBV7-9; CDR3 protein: CASSLCFQGNHEQYF; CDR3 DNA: TGTGCCAGCAGCTTATGCTTTCAGGGGAACCACGAGCAGTACTTC
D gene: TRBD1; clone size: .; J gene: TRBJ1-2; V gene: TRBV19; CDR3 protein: CASSMGGQALYGYTF; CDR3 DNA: TGTGCCAGTAGTATGGGCGGACAGGCCCTCTATGGCTACACCTTC
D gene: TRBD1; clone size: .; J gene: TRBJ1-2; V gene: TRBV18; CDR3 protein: CASSPPDRGGGYTF; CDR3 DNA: TGTGCCAGCTCACCACCCGACAGGGGAGGCGGCTACACCTTC
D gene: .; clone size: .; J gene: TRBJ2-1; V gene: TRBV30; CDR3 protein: CAWSDTSEQFF; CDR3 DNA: TGTGCCTGGAGTGATACTTCTGAGCAGTTCTTC
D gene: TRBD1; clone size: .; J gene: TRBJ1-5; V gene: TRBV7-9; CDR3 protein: CASSLDRGVNNQPQHF; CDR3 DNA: TGTGCCAGCAGCTTAGACAGGGGAGTAAACAATCAGCCCCAGCATTTT
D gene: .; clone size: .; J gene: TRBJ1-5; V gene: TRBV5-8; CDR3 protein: CASSFRGGQPQHF; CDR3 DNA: TGTGCCAGCAGCTTTCGGGGAGGGCAGCCCCAGCATTTT